The 16 T cell receptor beta chains listed next were all sequenced from one sample in a study of blood T cell repertoires in COVID-19. The assay was immunoSEQ multiplex PCR, and TCRdb's table has in-frame clones only and misses some. The repertoire holds approximately 58,000 clones, with under 90% as singletons. Sequencing was performed on peripheral blood. Receptors originate from a man aged 35 to 55 with active COVID-19.

The chain combines TRBV5-1 with TRBJ2-2; a possible D gene is TRBD1 (6 bases). This CDR3 is 16 amino acids long. CDR1 is SGHRS, CDR2 YFSETQ, per germline. Trimming took 1 base from V and 5 from J, leaving 15 bases between them. The CDR3 sequence: CASSLNSGEGTGELFF. DNA of the CDR3: TGCGCCAGCAGCTTGAATTCAGGGGAAGGGACCGGGGAGCTGTTTTTT.

The chain couples TRBV5-1 to TRBJ2-2, with 7 bases matching TRBD2. Germline V gives CDR1 SGHRS, CDR2 YFSETQ. CDR3 length equals 18 residues. The V and J ends lost 2 bases and 4 bases, in that order; junction bases with no gene match: 14. The CDR3 region has the DNA TGCGCCAGCAGCTTTCCGGTCGCGGGAGAATACGGCACCGGGGAGCTGTTTTTT. Translation gives CASSFPVAGEYGTGELFF.

The V call is TRBV28, the J call TRBJ2-5; 8 bases map to TRBD1. After removal of 1 base from V and 4 bases from J, the junction contained 11 bases not matched to a gene. This CDR3 spans 17 amino acids. Germline CDR1 and CDR2: MDHEN and SYDVKM. The CDR3, as DNA: TGTGCCAGCAGTTTATATCTAGGGACAGGATATCGAGAGACCCAGTACTTC. Amino acids: CASSLYLGTGYRETQYF.

In regard to this clone: The sample contains more than one DNA sequence encoding this CDR3. V is TRBV9 and J is TRBJ2-3; maybe TRBD2 (5 bases). The CDR3 has 14 residues. Germline V gives CDR1 SGDLS, CDR2 YYNGEE. The V end lost 0 bases, the J end lost 1 base, and 6 bases lay between the germline ends. CDR3 coding DNA: TGTGCCAGCAGCGTAGGGCGGGGCACAGATACGCAGTATTTT. Translated, it gives CASSVGRGTDTQYF.

This chain connects TRBV19 to TRBJ2-7, with TRBD2 matching 11 bases. Trimming removed 4 bases from V and 4 bases from J; junction bases left unmatched: 6. The germline V gene has CDR1 LNHDA and CDR2 SQIVND (reference sequence). CDR3 length: 15 residues. The DNA for the CDR3 is TGTGCCAGTAGTAGACTAGCGGGAACTTTTTACGAGCAGTACTTC. It translates to CASSRLAGTFYEQYF.

This chain uses TRBV19 with TRBJ1-2; 7 bases agree with TRBD1. After removal of 4 bases from V and 7 bases from J, the junction contained 6 bases not matched to a gene. Germline CDR1 LNHDA, CDR2 SQIVND (reference sequence). The CDR3 loop spans 13 amino acids. The DNA for the CDR3 is TGTGCCAGTAGTACGACAGGGAGAGGTGGCTACACCTTC. Residues: CASSTTGRGGYTF.

The J gene is TRBJ2-5, the V gene TRBV25-1, with 10 bases matching TRBD2. The germline CDR1 and CDR2 sequences are MGHDK and SYGVNS. CDR3 length equals 17 residues. V dropped 8 bases and J dropped 2; count of bases not matched to a gene: 14. The chain's CDR3 is CASRGVHVLAGQETQYF. CDR3 nucleotide sequence: TGTGCCAGCCGTGGGGTTCACGTACTAGCGGGACAAGAGACCCAGTACTTC.

This sequence joins TRBV7-9 and TRBJ2-1; maybe TRBD2 (5 bases). Germline CDR1 is SEHNR and CDR2 is FQNEAQ (reference sequence). This CDR3 is built from 17 residues. V was trimmed by 3 bases and J by 2 bases, leaving 17 bases between them. CDR3 region: CASSFPRLAGAYNEQFF. The CDR3 nucleotides read TGTGCCAGCAGCTTTCCTCGACTTGCGGGCGCCTACAATGAGCAGTTCTTC.

The genes are TRBV28 and TRBJ1-5; 7 bases fit TRBD1. CDR3 size: 16 residues. The ends lost 3 bases at V and 3 bases at J; junction bases unmatched: 8. Germline CDR1 is MDHEN and CDR2 is SYDVKM. The CDR3 DNA reads as TGTGCCAGCAGTTTTCCACCAGGGGGGACCAATCAGCCCCAGCATTTT. This translates into CASSFPPGGTNQPQHF.

This clone is a singleton in its sample. The V gene is TRBV18, the J gene TRBJ2-2; 7 bases match TRBD2. The CDR3 runs 17 residues. J lost 6 bases, V lost 4 bases, and 14 bases had no gene match. From germline, CDR1 is KGHSH and CDR2 LQKENI. The CDR3 region has the DNA TGTGCCAGCTCACGAACCTTTGGACTAGAAGGTCCCGGGGAGCTGTTTTTT. Its translation is CASSRTFGLEGPGELFF.

The CDR3 nucleotides are TGCGCCAGCAGCCACCAGGGGGCAGATACGCAGTATTTT. It specifies CASSHQGADTQYF. J is TRBJ2-3 and V is TRBV4-1; TRBD1 aligns across 7 bases. Germline trimming cut 3 bases from V and 4 bases from J; bases unmatched to any gene: 1. CDR1 is MGHRA, CDR2 YSYEKL, per germline. CDR3 length equals 13 residues.

The CDR3 loop is CASSGNKIEAFF. CDR3 nucleotide sequence: TGCGCCAGCAGCGGTAACAAAATAGAAGCTTTCTTT. The V and J genes are TRBV5-1 and TRBJ1-1; D is unclear. The germline CDR1 and CDR2 sequences are SGHRS and YFSETQ. The CDR3 consists of 12 residues. V dropped 4 bases and J dropped 8 bases, with 12 bases sitting between them.

The V call is TRBV29-1, the J call TRBJ1-5, with TRBD1 as a possible D gene (6 bases). Trimming removed 2 bases from V and 2 bases from J, with 10 bases in between. This CDR3 region has 14 residues. From germline, CDR1 is SQVTM and CDR2 ANQGSEA. The DNA for the CDR3 is TGCAGCGTTGAACTAGCAGGGGGCAATCAGCCCCAGCATTTT. Translated: CSVELAGGNQPQHF.

The genes are TRBV5-4 and TRBJ2-3, with D maybe TRBD2 (6 bases). Germline V lookup: CDR1 SGHNT, CDR2 YYREEE (reference sequence). CDR3 length: 15 amino acids. V lost 3 bases and J 1 base, leaving 12 bases between the germline ends. Here the CDR3 reads CASSSRDPGTDTQYF. CDR3 DNA sequence: TGTGCCAGCAGCTCGCGGGACCCTGGCACAGATACGCAGTATTTT.

This rearrangement joins TRBV7-9 to TRBJ1-3; possible D gene TRBD1, 5 bases. The CDR3 extends over 14 amino acids. In germline, CDR1 is SEHNR, CDR2 FQNEAQ (reference sequence). CDR3 region: CAKSMGGSGNTIYF. CDR3 bases: TGTGCTAAGTCGATGGGGGGCTCTGGAAACACCATATATTTT.

The CDR3 nucleotides are TGTGCCAGCAGCACCGGGGGCTACAATGAGCAGTTCTTC. Residues: CASSTGGYNEQFF. This sequence joins TRBV13 and TRBJ2-1; weak D call: TRBD2 (6 bases). The germline V gene encodes CDR1 PRHDT and CDR2 FYEKMQ (reference sequence). CDR3 length: 13 amino acids. The germline V and J ends were trimmed by 5 bases and 3 bases, with 8 bases remaining between them.